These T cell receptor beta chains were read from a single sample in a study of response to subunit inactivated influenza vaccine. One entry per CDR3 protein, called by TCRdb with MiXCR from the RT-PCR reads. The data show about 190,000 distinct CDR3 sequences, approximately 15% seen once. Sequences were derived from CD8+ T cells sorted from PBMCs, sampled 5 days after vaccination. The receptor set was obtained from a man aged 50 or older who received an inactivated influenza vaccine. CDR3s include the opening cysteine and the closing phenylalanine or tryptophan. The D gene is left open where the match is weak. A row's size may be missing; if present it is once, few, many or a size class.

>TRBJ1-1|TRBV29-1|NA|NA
CSEKRNTEAFF
TGCAGCGAAAAAAGAAACACTGAAGCTTTCTTT
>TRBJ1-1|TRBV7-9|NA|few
CASSLFAGYPTEAFF
TGTGCCAGCAGCTTATTTGCAGGGTACCCCACTGAAGCTTTCTTT
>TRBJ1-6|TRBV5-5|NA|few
CASSAAGVFEGSPLHF
TGTGCCAGCAGCGCGGCAGGGGTTTTTGAGGGTTCACCCCTCCACTTT
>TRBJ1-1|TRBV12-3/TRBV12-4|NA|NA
CASSSLMYTEAFF
TGTGCCAGCAGTTCCTTAATGTACACTGAAGCTTTCTTT
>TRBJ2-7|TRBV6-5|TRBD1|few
CASSYRTGYHEQYF
TGTGCCAGCAGTTACCGGACAGGGTACCACGAGCAGTACTTC
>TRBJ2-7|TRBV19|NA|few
CASSQKSGGPLYEQYF
TGTGCCAGTAGCCAAAAGTCCGGGGGCCCACTCTACGAGCAGTACTTC
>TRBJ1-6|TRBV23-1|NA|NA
CASSLPLGAGVRWNSPLHF
TGCGCCAGCAGTCTACCCCTGGGGGCCGGGGTCCGCTGGAATTCACCCCTCCACTTT
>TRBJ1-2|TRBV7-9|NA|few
CASRSTGKFNYGYTF
TGTGCCAGCAGATCCACAGGAAAGTTTAACTATGGCTACACCTTC
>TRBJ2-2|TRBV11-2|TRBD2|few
CASSIGLAGRGRTGELFF
TGTGCCAGCAGCATCGGACTAGCGGGGAGGGGGAGAACCGGGGAGCTGTTTTTT
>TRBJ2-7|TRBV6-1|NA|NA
CASSPRDAGSYEQYF
TGTGCCAGCAGTCCTAGGGACGCAGGATCCTACGAGCAGTACTTC
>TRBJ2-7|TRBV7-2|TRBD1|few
CASSLIRDREYEQYF
TGTGCCAGCAGCTTGATCCGGGACAGGGAATACGAGCAGTACTTC
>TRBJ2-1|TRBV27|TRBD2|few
CASNSGGMFEQFF
TGTGCCAGCAATAGCGGGGGAATGTTTGAGCAGTTCTTC
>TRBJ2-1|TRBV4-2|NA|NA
CASSQVAGSSYNEQFF
TGTGCCAGCAGCCAAGTTGCGGGAAGCTCCTACAATGAGCAGTTCTTC
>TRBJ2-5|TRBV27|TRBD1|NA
CARVGQGAETQYF
TGTGCCAGGGTGGGACAGGGAGCGGAGACCCAGTACTTC
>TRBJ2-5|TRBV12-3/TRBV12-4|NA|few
CASSLGGTQYF
TGTGCCAGCAGTTTAGGTGGGACCCAGTACTTC
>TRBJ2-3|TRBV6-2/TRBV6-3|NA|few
CASSTLQGTVTDTQYF
TGTGCCAGCAGCACACTACAGGGTACGGTCACAGATACGCAGTATTTT
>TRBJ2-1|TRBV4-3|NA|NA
CASSQDLGAGANEQFF
TGCGCCAGCAGCCAAGATCTGGGGGCAGGGGCTAATGAGCAGTTCTTC
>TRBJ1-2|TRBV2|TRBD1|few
CASSPDREVYGYTF
TGTGCCAGCAGTCCCGACAGGGAGGTCTATGGCTACACCTTC
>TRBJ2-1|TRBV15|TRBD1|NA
CATSPRAGGHEQFF
TGTGCCACCAGTCCCCGAGCAGGGGGCCATGAGCAGTTCTTC
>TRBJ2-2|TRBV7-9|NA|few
CASSLVAGGNSGELFF
TGTGCCAGCAGCTTAGTAGCCGGGGGAAATTCCGGGGAGCTGTTTTTT
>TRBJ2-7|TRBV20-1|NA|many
CSARVDSSSYEQYF
TGCAGTGCTAGAGTGGACAGTAGCTCCTACGAGCAGTACTTC
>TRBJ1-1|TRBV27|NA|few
CASSSVAGRTTIEAFF
TGTGCCAGCAGTTCAGTTGCGGGACGCACGACCATAGAAGCTTTCTTT
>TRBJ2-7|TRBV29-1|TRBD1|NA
CSAGDRGFPYEQYF
TGCAGCGCCGGCGACAGGGGATTCCCCTACGAGCAGTACTTC
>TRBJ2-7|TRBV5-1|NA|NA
CASRYGASSSYEQYF
TGCGCCAGCCGCTACGGGGCTAGTTCCTCCTACGAGCAGTACTTC
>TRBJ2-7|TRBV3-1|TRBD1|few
CASSQGTGTYEQYF
TGTGCCAGCAGCCAAGGGACAGGGACCTACGAGCAGTACTTC
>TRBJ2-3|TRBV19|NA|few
CASSIVGEDTQYF
TGTGCCAGTAGTATAGTAGGGGAGGATACGCAGTATTTT
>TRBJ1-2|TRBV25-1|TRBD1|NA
CASRGWTGDNTDYGYTF
TGTGCCAGCAGGGGCTGGACAGGGGACAATACGGACTATGGCTACACCTTC
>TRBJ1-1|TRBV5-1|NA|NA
CASSLASQNTEAFF
TGCGCCAGCAGCTTGGCCAGCCAGAACACTGAAGCTTTCTTT
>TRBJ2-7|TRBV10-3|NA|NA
CAISEDIQYEQYF
TGTGCCATCAGTGAGGACATTCAATACGAGCAGTACTTC
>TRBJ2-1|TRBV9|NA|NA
CASSVGQGLYNEQFF
TGTGCCAGCAGCGTAGGTCAGGGGTTGTACAATGAGCAGTTCTTC
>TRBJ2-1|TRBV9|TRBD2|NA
CASSSRLAEQFF
TGTGCCAGCAGCTCCCGACTAGCCGAGCAGTTCTTC
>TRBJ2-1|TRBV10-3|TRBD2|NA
CAISELGGLARDNEQFF
TGTGCCATCAGTGAGTTAGGGGGACTAGCGAGAGACAATGAGCAGTTCTTC
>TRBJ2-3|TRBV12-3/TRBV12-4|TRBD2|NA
CASSRTSGGGTQYF
TGTGCCAGCAGTAGGACTAGCGGGGGAGGTACGCAGTATTTT
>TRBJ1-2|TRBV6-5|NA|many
CASSYLQGNYGYTF
TGTGCCAGCAGTTACTTGCAGGGGAACTATGGCTACACCTTC
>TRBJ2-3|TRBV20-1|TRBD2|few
CSAAILAVSTDTQYF
TGCAGTGCTGCCATCCTAGCGGTTAGCACAGATACGCAGTATTTT
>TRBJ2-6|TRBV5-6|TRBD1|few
CASSRDRGFSGANVLTF
TGTGCCAGCAGCCGGGACAGGGGATTCTCTGGGGCCAACGTCCTGACTTTC
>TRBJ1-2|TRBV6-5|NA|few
CASSYGRASYGYTF
TGTGCCAGCAGTTACGGCAGGGCCTCCTATGGCTACACCTTC
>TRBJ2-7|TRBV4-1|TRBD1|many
CASSQDRTGGWYEQYF
TGCGCCAGCAGCCAAGATCGGACAGGGGGCTGGTACGAGCAGTACTTC
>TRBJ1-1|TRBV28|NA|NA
CASRDPSEAAFF
TGTGCCAGCAGGGACCCCTCCGAAGCGGCTTTCTTT
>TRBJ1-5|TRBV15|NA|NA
CATSTSNQPQHF
TGTGCCACCAGCACGAGCAATCAGCCCCAGCATTTT
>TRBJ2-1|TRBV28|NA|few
CASTLGSSYNEQFF
TGTGCCAGCACCTTGGGGAGCTCCTACAATGAGCAGTTCTTC
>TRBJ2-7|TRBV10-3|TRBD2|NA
CAISAASGDYEQYF
TGTGCCATCAGTGCGGCTAGCGGGGACTACGAGCAGTACTTC
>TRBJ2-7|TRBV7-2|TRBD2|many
CASSLSGSLSYEQYF
TGTGCCAGCAGCCTTAGCGGGTCCCTCTCCTACGAGCAGTACTTC
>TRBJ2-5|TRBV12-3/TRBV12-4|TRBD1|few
CASSVTGTVQETQYF
TGTGCCAGCAGCGTAACAGGGACAGTCCAAGAGACCCAGTACTTC
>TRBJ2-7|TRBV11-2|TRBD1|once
CAWRQGPYEQYF
TGTGCCTGGCGACAGGGACCCTACGAGCAGTACTTC
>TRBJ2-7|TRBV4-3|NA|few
CASSQDHRTLDADEQYF
TGCGCCAGCAGCCAAGATCATCGGACACTAGACGCGGACGAGCAGTACTTC
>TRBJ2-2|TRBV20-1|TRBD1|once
CCARSFGTGGPGELFF
TGCTGTGCTAGATCCTTCGGGACAGGGGGCCCCGGGGAGCTGTTTTTT
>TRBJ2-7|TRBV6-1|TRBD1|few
CASSELGGLNSYEQYF
TGTGCCAGCAGTGAACTAGGGGGCCTTAACTCCTACGAGCAGTACTTC